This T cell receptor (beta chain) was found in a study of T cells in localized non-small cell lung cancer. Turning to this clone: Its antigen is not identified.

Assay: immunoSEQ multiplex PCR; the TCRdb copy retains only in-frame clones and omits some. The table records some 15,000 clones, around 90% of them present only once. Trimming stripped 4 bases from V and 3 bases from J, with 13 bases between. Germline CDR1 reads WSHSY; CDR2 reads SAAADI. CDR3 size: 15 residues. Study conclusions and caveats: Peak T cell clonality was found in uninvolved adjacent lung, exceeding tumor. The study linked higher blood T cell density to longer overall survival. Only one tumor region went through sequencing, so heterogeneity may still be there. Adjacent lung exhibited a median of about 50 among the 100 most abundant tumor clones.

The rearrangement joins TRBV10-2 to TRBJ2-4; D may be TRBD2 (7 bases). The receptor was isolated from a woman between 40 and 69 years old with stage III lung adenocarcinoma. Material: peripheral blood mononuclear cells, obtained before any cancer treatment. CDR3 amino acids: CASSGGGAGKNIQYF. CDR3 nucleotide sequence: TGCGCCAGCAGTGGGGGGGGCGCCGGCAAAAACATTCAGTACTTC.